The next 21 T cell receptor beta chains were all read from a single sample in a study of blood T cells in healthy people across ages. It was with a sample-barcoded 5' primer and a J-beta primer mix that a second PCR of roughly 7 to 12 cycles was run. Each CDR3 protein is one row after TCRdb ran MiXCR on the 5' RACE reads. This sample has hundreds of thousands of distinct CDR3 sequences, with 40% to 50% found just once. Sequences were obtained from blood. The source is a man in his sixties in good health.

This rearrangement joins TRBV28 to TRBJ2-7; the D gene is possibly TRBD1 (6 bases). Germline assignment: CDR1 MDHEN and CDR2 SYDVKM. The CDR3 is made up of 12 amino acids. The V end was cut by 5 bases, the J end by 3 bases, with 8 bases between. CDR3 protein: CASSGQYYEQYF. In DNA, the CDR3 is TGTGCCAGCAGTGGACAGTACTACGAGCAGTACTTC.

The J gene is TRBJ2-1, the V gene TRBV6-2 or TRBV6-3; 7 positions match TRBD2. The CDR3 contains 15 residues. From germline, CDR1 is MNHEY and CDR2 SVGEGT. The V segment lost 2 bases and the J segment 6 bases; nucleotides outside the gene matches: 7. CDR3 DNA sequence: TGTGCCAGCAGTTACGTGGGACTATCATCCAATGAGCAGTTCTTC. It yields the protein CASSYVGLSSNEQFF.

The rearrangement uses TRBV20-1 and TRBJ1-2; possible D gene TRBD1, 6 bases. Germline V gene lookup returns CDR1 DFQATT and CDR2 SNEGSKA (reference sequence). The germline V and J ends were trimmed by 5 bases and 4 bases, with 20 bases remaining between them. The CDR3 loop spans 15 amino acids. DNA of the CDR3: TGCAGTGCTGAGGGGGAGGGAGGCGGCCCCTATGGCTACACCTTC. It specifies CSAEGEGGGPYGYTF.

This clonotype was observed a handful of times. The J gene is TRBJ1-6, the V gene TRBV4-1; 7 nucleotides match TRBD1. Germline V gene sequence: CDR1 MGHRA, CDR2 YSYEKL. CDR3 size: 17 residues. The V segment lost 1 base and the J segment 7 bases; nucleotides outside the gene matches: 10. The CDR3 loop reads CASSQGDIGTVNSPLHF. DNA of the CDR3: TGCGCCAGCAGCCAAGGTGATATCGGGACAGTCAATTCACCCCTCCACTTT.

V and J are TRBV27 and TRBJ2-5, with a weak D call TRBD2 (5 bases). Looked up from germline, CDR1 is MNHEY and CDR2 is SMNVEV (reference sequence). The CDR3 extends over 14 amino acids. Trimming left V 10 bases short and J 1 base short, with 16 bases between. The CDR3 spells CATSLQRIQETQYF. The CDR3 DNA is TGTGCCACATCCCTTCAGCGGATCCAAGAGACCCAGTACTTC.

This chain joins TRBV6-2 or TRBV6-3 and TRBJ1-1, with D perhaps TRBD1 (5 bases). From germline, CDR1 is MNHEY and CDR2 SVGEGT. The CDR3 spans 16 residues. V shed 7 bases and J shed 4 bases, with 22 bases lying between them. The CDR3 DNA reads TGTGCCAGCACCCAAGGGTCTCGGGGCACAGTCACTGAAGCTTTCTTT. This translates into CASTQGSRGTVTEAFF.

This sequence joins TRBV9 and TRBJ2-7, with 8 bases that match TRBD1. The DNA matches TRBJ2-4 better at its end, which makes the J call doubtful. This CDR3 contains 15 residues. Germline V CDR1 and CDR2: SGDLS, YYNGEE. The CDR3 here is CASSVDRGEQNIQYF. CDR3 DNA sequence: TGTGCCAGCAGCGTAGACAGGGGGGAGCAAAACATTCAGTACTTC.

Only a few counts were recorded for this clonotype. The rearrangement links TRBV28 to TRBJ1-6; the D gene is possibly TRBD1 (5 bases). Looked up from germline, CDR1 is MDHEN and CDR2 is SYDVKM. Between the trimmed V and J ends, which lost 3 bases and 6 bases, there was a span of 9 bases. This CDR3 contains 14 residues. The chain's CDR3 is CASSFGTLNSPLHF. DNA for the CDR3: TGTGCCAGCAGTTTTGGGACTCTTAATTCACCCCTCCACTTT.

The chain uses TRBV7-9 and TRBJ1-2, with D possibly being TRBD1 (6 bases). Germline CDR1 and CDR2: SEHNR and FQNEAQ (reference sequence). CDR3 length: 16 residues. The ends were cut back, 2 bases at V and 8 bases at J, with 21 bases in the middle. The CDR3, as DNA: TGTGCCAGCAGCTTAAAAGGTGGGGGCGGAGGAGGCGGCTACACCTTC. Translating gives CASSLKGGGGGGGYTF.

The rearrangement uses TRBV18 and TRBJ2-7; possibly TRBD1 or TRBD2 for D (5 bases each). Deletions cut 5 bases from V and 1 base from J, with 15 bases between. This CDR3 region has 15 residues. Germline V lookup: CDR1 KGHSH, CDR2 LQKENI. The CDR3: CASSIGGRASYEQYF. In DNA form, the CDR3 reads TGTGCCAGCTCAATCGGAGGCAGGGCATCCTACGAGCAGTACTTC. The full variable domain, rest sourced from reference TRBV18 and TRBJ2-7, is NAGVMQNPRHLVRRRGQEARLRCSPMKGHSHVYWYRQLPEEGLKFMVYLQKENIIDESGMPKERFSAEFPKEGPSILRIQQVVRGDSAAYFCASSIGGRASYEQYFGPGTRLTVT.

This clonotype was seen a few times. CDR3: CASSPSGQGDGYTF. CDR3 DNA sequence: TGTGCCAGCAGCCCCTCAGGACAGGGGGATGGCTACACCTTC. The chain couples TRBV5-6 to TRBJ1-2, with 10 bases identical to TRBD1. Germline trimming cut 4 bases from V and 6 bases from J; bases unmatched to any gene: 6. The CDR3 spans 14 residues. The germline V gene has CDR1 SGHDT and CDR2 YYEEEE.

This clonotype was seen a handful of times. The chain uses TRBV5-1 and TRBJ2-1; no firm D call. The J call may not be correct, given that the DNA end is closer to TRBJ2-7. Germline V gene data show CDR1 as SGHRS and CDR2 as YFSETQ. The CDR3 totals 16 residues. The CDR3 nucleotides are TGCGCCAGCAGCCCTACACTAACAGTAGCCACCTACGAGCAGTACTTC. Translation: CASSPTLTVATYEQYF.

Concerning this clonotype itself: A read error is possible here, since a much larger clone lies one base away. The chain employs TRBV5-1 and TRBJ1-6, with TRBD1 identical over 7 bases. The CDR3 totals 15 residues. Germline CDR1 is SGHRS and CDR2 is YFSETQ. The CDR3 nucleotides are TGCGCCGGCAGCTTCCAAGGGGGCGAAAATTCACCCCTCCACTTT. Its translation: CAGSFQGGENSPLHF.

This chain connects TRBV6-2 or TRBV6-3 to TRBJ2-4, with TRBD1 as a possible D gene (5 bases). The last part of the DNA fits TRBJ2-7 better; the J call may be wrong. This CDR3 comprises 14 residues. CDR1 and CDR2 (germline): MNHEY, SVGEGT. The chain's CDR3 is CATHKSGQIYEQYF. The DNA for the CDR3 is TGTGCCACCCACAAATCAGGGCAGATCTACGAGCAGTACTTC.

This rearrangement joins TRBV11-2 to TRBJ2-5; 12 bases fit TRBD2. The tail of the sequence fits TRBJ2-7 better, so the J call may be wrong. In germline, CDR1 is SGHAT, CDR2 FQNNGV. The CDR3 totals 15 residues. CDR3 sequence: CASSFLAGGPDEQYF. For the CDR3, the DNA is TGTGCCAGCAGCTTCCTAGCGGGGGGGCCTGACGAGCAGTACTTC.

About this clonotype itself: The junction differs from germline at one of its ends, possibly a read error. The genes are TRBV7-9 and TRBJ1-1, with no clear D. The V gene's germline CDR1 is SEHNR and CDR2 FQNEAQ (reference sequence). The CDR3 totals 13 residues. The CDR3 region is CASGSFSQTEAFF. CDR3 sequence (DNA): TGTGCCAGCGGCTCCTTTTCCCAGACTGAGGCTTTCTTT. Full variable domain (remainder filled in from reference TRBV7-9 and TRBJ1-1): DTGVSQNPRHKITKRGQNVTFRCDPISEHNRLYWYRQTLGQGPEFLTYFQNEAQLEKSRLLSDRFSAERPKGSFSTLEIQRTEQGDSAMYLCASGSFSQTEAFFGQGTRLTVV.

This clonotype turned up a few times. This sequence joins TRBV29-1 and TRBJ1-2, with unresolved D. Trimming took off 4 bases at V and 8 bases at J, with 14 bases between the two ends. This CDR3 has 12 residues. Germline V gene sequence: CDR1 SQVTM, CDR2 ANQGSEA. The CDR3 is CSVGGGKGGYTF. The CDR3 DNA is TGCAGCGTTGGAGGAGGGAAAGGGGGCTACACCTTC. Complete variable domain (other parts from reference TRBV29-1 and TRBJ1-2): SAVISQKPSRDICQRGTSLTIQCQVDSQVTMMFWYRQQPGQSLTLIATANQGSEATYESGFVIDKFPISRPNLTFSTLTVSNMSPEDSSIYLCSVGGGKGGYTFGSGTRLTVV.

This clonotype was counted between two and nine times. The chain has TRBV11-2 and TRBJ2-1; D is perhaps TRBD1 (6 bases). Germline CDR1 is SGHAT and CDR2 is FQNNGV. V was clipped by 2 bases and J by 3 bases, with 14 bases between them. This CDR3 comprises 16 residues. CDR3 sequence reads: CASSLPTGSSYNEQFF. CDR3 nucleotides: TGTGCCAGCAGCTTACCCACAGGGTCAAGCTACAATGAGCAGTTCTTC.

The chain combines TRBV27 with TRBJ2-7; tentatively, D is TRBD2 (5 bases). Germline V CDR1 and CDR2: MNHEY, SMNVEV (reference sequence). This CDR3 contains 11 residues. V gave up 8 bases and J gave up 3 bases, with 8 bases separating them. The CDR3 protein is CASAGGYEQYF. CDR3 sequence (DNA): TGTGCCAGCGCGGGCGGCTACGAGCAGTACTTC.

The genes are TRBV28 and TRBJ2-3; D is ambiguous. V was trimmed by 4 bases and J by 9 bases, leaving 11 bases between them. The CDR3 runs to 12 residues. Germline CDR1 reads MDHEN; CDR2 reads SYDVKM. The CDR3 sequence is CASSSIIQTQYF. The CDR3 DNA sequence: TGTGCCAGCAGTTCTATCATCCAGACGCAGTATTTT.

The V gene is TRBV29-1, the J gene TRBJ2-1, with D perhaps matching TRBD1 (6 bases). The CDR3 runs 16 residues. V lost 4 bases, J lost 7 bases, and 23 bases lay in between. The germline V gene encodes CDR1 SQVTM and CDR2 ANQGSEA. The CDR3 loop is CSVVDRTGGPRNEQFF. CDR3 DNA sequence: TGCAGCGTTGTAGACAGGACGGGTGGACCGAGGAATGAGCAGTTCTTC.